This T cell receptor (beta chain) came from a study of immune evolution from preneoplasia to lung adenocarcinoma. This CDR3 is 16 amino acids long. V lost 0 bases to trimming and J lost 2 bases, with 13 bases between them. Germline CDR1 LGHNA, CDR2 YSLEER. This clone was found a few times. Clones were read by immunoSEQ multiplex PCR, and TCRdb kept only the in-frame ones, dropping some. The sample includes some 6,600 clones, roughly 82% of them seen just once. The sequence was obtained from a person aged 55-80 years with lung adenocarcinoma. Input material: FFPE lung adenocarcinoma in situ tissue. This chain joins TRBV4-3 and TRBJ2-5; possibly TRBD1 for D (6 bases). The DNA for the CDR3 is TGCGCCAGCAGCCAAGAAACCGGGACACTGCAAGAGACCCAGTACTTC. Encoded protein: CASSQETGTLQETQYF.